Listed here are 24 T cell receptor beta chains from one sample, sequenced in a study of T-cell reconstitution after alpha-beta-depleted transplantation in children. Library preparation (for TCRbeta) was performed with unique molecular identifiers. TCRdb itself ran the PCR reads through MiXCR, one entry per CDR3 protein. The data hold roughly 400,000 distinct CDR3 sequences, with roughly 44% observed a single time. The input for sequencing was PBMCs, taken before TCRalphabeta/CD19-depleted stem cell transplant. The origin of the receptors is a girl aged 2-10 years with aplastic anemia, due to receive a stem cell transplant.

The chain carries TRBV29-1 and TRBJ1-1; 7 positions agree with TRBD1. The V and J ends lost 7 bases and 0 bases, in that order; junction bases with no gene match: 2. The germline V gene has CDR1 SQVTM and CDR2 ANQGSEA. The CDR3 has 12 residues. The CDR3 nucleotides are TGCAGCGGAGACAGGGTGAACACTGAAGCTTTCTTT. Protein sequence: CSGDRVNTEAFF.

The chain links TRBV5-1 to TRBJ2-2; no firm D call. Trimming stripped 1 base from V and 4 bases from J, with 11 bases between. Germline CDR1 SGHRS, CDR2 YFSETQ. This CDR3 is 15 amino acids long. The CDR3 loop is CASSLQPPGTGELFF. CDR3 bases: TGCGCCAGCAGCTTGCAACCCCCGGGCACCGGGGAGCTGTTTTTT. The whole variable domain, remainder taken from reference TRBV5-1 and TRBJ2-2, is KAGVTQTPRYLIKTRGQQVTLSCSPISGHRSVSWYQQTPGQGLQFLFEYFSETQRNKGNFPGRFSGRQFSNSRSEMNVSTLELGDSALYLCASSLQPPGTGELFFGEGSRLTVL.

Ten or more counts support this clonotype. This chain uses TRBV20-1 with TRBJ2-3; TRBD2 agrees at 11 bases. From germline, CDR1 is DFQATT and CDR2 SNEGSKA (reference sequence). The ends lost 6 bases at V and 4 bases at J; junction bases unmatched: 3. CDR3 size: 13 residues. The chain's CDR3 is CSAGTSGPDTQYF. DNA for the CDR3: TGCAGTGCGGGGACTAGCGGCCCAGATACGCAGTATTTT.

Only a few counts were recorded for this clonotype. The CDR3 DNA sequence: TGTGCCAGCAGTTTCGAGCAGGGGACCTACGAGCAGTACTTC. This gives the protein CASSFEQGTYEQYF. The chain combines TRBV27 with TRBJ2-7; the D gene is possibly TRBD1 (6 bases). Germline CDR1 reads MNHEY; CDR2 reads SMNVEV (reference sequence). This CDR3 has 14 amino acids. Trimming took off 3 bases at V and 2 bases at J, with 11 bases between the two ends.

This clonotype was counted once. This CDR3 reads CSVPGQGSGANVLTF. CDR3 bases: TGCAGCGTTCCGGGACAGGGCTCTGGGGCCAACGTCCTGACTTTC. This sequence joins TRBV29-1 and TRBJ2-6, with 9 bases fitting TRBD1. This CDR3 region has 15 residues. Germline CDR1 and CDR2: SQVTM and ANQGSEA. The trim removed 5 bases at V and 0 bases at J, leaving 2 bases unmatched.

This clonotype was counted many times. The rearrangement joins TRBV11-2 to TRBJ2-2, with 8 bases identical to TRBD1. Germline V gives CDR1 SGHAT, CDR2 FQNNGV. V lost 4 bases and J lost 1; bases outside the gene matches: 5. The CDR3 extends over 16 amino acids. The CDR3 reads CASSSPDRVNTGELFF. The CDR3, as DNA: TGTGCCAGCAGCTCTCCGGACAGGGTGAACACCGGGGAGCTGTTTTTT.

This clonotype was seen a few times. The rearrangement uses TRBV7-9 and TRBJ1-5; D possibly corresponds to TRBD1 (6 bases). CDR3 length: 14 residues. In germline, CDR1 is SEHNR, CDR2 FQNEAQ (reference sequence). With 8 bases removed from V and 4 bases from J, the gap between germline ends came to 15 bases. The CDR3, as DNA: TGTGCCAGCGCGGGGGGGACACCTAATCAGCCCCAGCATTTT. Protein product: CASAGGTPNQPQHF. Using reference TRBV7-9 and TRBJ1-5 for the parts outside the CDR3, the full variable domain is DTGVSQNPRHKITKRGQNVTFRCDPISEHNRLYWYRQTLGQGPEFLTYFQNEAQLEKSRLLSDRFSAERPKGSFSTLEIQRTEQGDSAMYLCASAGGTPNQPQHFGDGTRLSIL.

This clonotype occurred a few times. The V gene is TRBV6-5, the J gene TRBJ1-6, with D possibly TRBD1 on 6 matching bases. The CDR3 sequence is 12 residues long. V lost 8 bases and J 10 bases, leaving 12 bases between the germline ends. Germline V gene data show CDR1 as MNHEY and CDR2 as SVGAGI. CDR3 DNA: TGTGCCAGCTCCGTAGGGGGATCACCCCTCCACTTT. This encodes CASSVGGSPLHF.

This rearrangement joins TRBV4-3 to TRBJ1-5; 7 bases agree with TRBD1. The length of the CDR3 is 14 residues. The trim removed 2 bases at V and 4 bases at J, leaving 2 bases unmatched. Germline assignment: CDR1 LGHNA and CDR2 YSLEER. The CDR3 DNA reads as TGCGCCAGCAGCCAACAACAGGGGAATCAGCCCCAGCATTTT. As protein: CASSQQQGNQPQHF.

On this clonotype itself: At one of its ends the junction is not consistent with the germline gene, which may arise from a read error. The chain has TRBV9 and TRBJ1-3, with D possibly matching TRBD1 (5 bases). This CDR3 is 15 amino acids long. Germline loops: CDR1 SGDLS, CDR2 YYNGEE. The CDR3 sequence: CASSVDVRVENTINF. The DNA for the CDR3 is TGTGCCAGCAGCGTAGATGTCAGGGTCGAAAACACCATAAATTTT.

This chain uses TRBV20-1 with TRBJ2-3; D call uncertain. The length of the CDR3 is 14 residues. Trimming removed 1 base at V and 4 bases at J, with 12 bases between. Per the germline V gene, CDR1 is DFQATT and CDR2 is SNEGSKA (reference sequence). The CDR3 spells CSARGAYSADTQYF. Here the CDR3 DNA reads TGCAGTGCTAGAGGGGCGTACTCGGCAGATACGCAGTATTTT.

This clonotype was counted a few times. The chain recombines TRBV6-1 with TRBJ2-7, with D maybe TRBD1 (6 bases). The CDR3 runs 15 residues. Germline values: CDR1 MNHNS, CDR2 SASEGT. V lost 8 bases and J lost 2, with 19 bases in between. This chain's CDR3 is CASAPDDRPTYEQYF. In DNA form, the CDR3 reads TGTGCCAGCGCCCCGGATGACAGGCCTACCTACGAGCAGTACTTC.

This rearrangement joins TRBV7-2 to TRBJ2-2, with 7 bases fitting TRBD2. This CDR3 comprises 17 residues. Per the germline V gene, CDR1 is SGHTA and CDR2 is FQGNSA. V lost 2 bases and J lost 1; bases outside the gene matches: 7. The CDR3 region is CASSLWGPSGNTGELFF. For the CDR3, the DNA is TGTGCCAGCAGCTTATGGGGCCCTAGCGGGAACACCGGGGAGCTGTTTTTT.

The chain employs TRBV6-1 and TRBJ2-4; no clear D. The CDR3 is 10 residues long. Germline V gives CDR1 MNHNS, CDR2 SASEGT. With 5 bases removed from V and 11 bases from J, the gap between germline ends came to 7 bases. DNA of the CDR3: TGTGCCAGCAGTACAAAGCTTCAGTACTTC. Amino acid sequence: CASSTKLQYF.

As regards this clonotype: One base away lies a much larger clone, so this may be a sequencing read error. The V and J genes are TRBV10-3 and TRBJ2-7, with D tentatively TRBD1 or TRBD2 (6 bases each). Looked up from germline, CDR1 is ENHRY and CDR2 is SYGVKD. The CDR3 contains 15 residues. The V end lost 6 bases, the J end lost 2 bases, and 17 bases lay between the germline ends. The DNA of the CDR3 is TGTGCCATCAGGGACACAGGGACTCATCCCTACGAGCAGTACTTC. Its protein product is CAIRDTGTHPYEQYF.

The chain employs TRBV20-1 and TRBJ2-5, with D maybe TRBD2 (5 bases). Germline V gene data show CDR1 as DFQATT and CDR2 as SNEGSKA (reference sequence). CDR3 length equals 13 residues. Trimming cost V 2 bases and J 1 base, with 8 bases left between them. The CDR3 reads CSARKSGQETQYF. Here the CDR3 DNA reads TGCAGTGCTAGAAAGAGCGGCCAAGAGACCCAGTACTTC.

In this sample, this clonotype turned up once. The chain recombines TRBV12-3 or TRBV12-4 with TRBJ1-1; a possible D gene is TRBD1 (5 bases). This CDR3 contains 16 residues. With 2 bases removed from V and 2 bases from J, the gap between germline ends came to 15 bases. Here the CDR3 reads CASSLWGGTGNTEAFF. As DNA, the CDR3 is TGTGCCAGCAGTTTATGGGGGGGGACGGGAAACACTGAAGCTTTCTTT.

J is TRBJ2-3 and V is TRBV10-3, with 11 nucleotides matching TRBD2. Germline V CDR1 and CDR2: ENHRY, SYGVKD. The J segment lost 6 bases and the V segment lost 3 bases, leaving 5 bases of the junction unmatched. This CDR3 contains 15 residues. The CDR3 sequence is CAISEGSGRGDTQYF. CDR3 DNA sequence: TGTGCCATCAGTGAAGGTAGCGGGAGGGGTGATACGCAGTATTTT.

This clonotype was recorded a few times. The chain joins TRBV5-1 to TRBJ2-2; D is undetermined. The CDR3 consists of 12 residues. From germline, CDR1 is SGHRS and CDR2 YFSETQ. V lost 2 bases to trimming and J lost 7 bases, with 6 bases between them. CDR3 DNA: TGCGCCAGCAGCTTCCCTGTCGGGGAGCTGTTTTTT. Translating it yields CASSFPVGELFF.

The chain carries TRBV30 and TRBJ1-1, with D hard to call. The V gene lost 0 bases and the J gene lost 2 bases, with 1 base spanning the gap. Per germline, CDR1 GTSNPN and CDR2 SVGIG (reference sequence). The CDR3 totals 11 residues. CDR3 residues: CAWSVNTEAFF. CDR3 bases: TGTGCCTGGAGTGTAAACACTGAAGCTTTCTTT.

The V call is TRBV20-1, the J call TRBJ2-7, with no clear D. The length of the CDR3 is 12 residues. Trimming stripped 1 base from V and 0 bases from J, with 4 bases between. Germline CDR1 DFQATT, CDR2 SNEGSKA (reference sequence). The CDR3 DNA sequence: TGCAGTGCTAGAGGGCCCTCCTACGAGCAGTACTTC. It specifies CSARGPSYEQYF.

A few counts support this clonotype. V usage is TRBV5-1 and J usage is TRBJ2-3, with 8 bases lining up with TRBD1. Germline CDR1 is SGHRS and CDR2 is YFSETQ. J lost 4 bases, V lost 5 bases, and 6 bases had no gene match. The CDR3 extends over 14 amino acids. CDR3 DNA sequence: TGCGCCAGCAGGGGCCAGGGGGCCCCAGATACGCAGTATTTT. Protein product: CASRGQGAPDTQYF.

This clonotype turned up a few times. V and J are TRBV28 and TRBJ1-6, with a tentative D call TRBD1 (5 bases). The CDR3 loop spans 12 amino acids. Looked up from germline, CDR1 is MDHEN and CDR2 is SYDVKM. Trimming removed 5 bases at V and 8 bases at J, with 7 bases between. The CDR3 region is CASSQGYSPLHF. The CDR3 DNA follows: TGTGCCAGCAGTCAGGGTTATTCACCCCTCCACTTT.

In its sample, this clonotype was seen a few times. The chain employs TRBV7-9 and TRBJ2-1; no reliable D call. Between the trimmed V and J ends, which lost 4 bases and 5 bases, there was a span of 12 bases. The CDR3 is 14 residues long. Looked up from germline, CDR1 is SEHNR and CDR2 is FQNEAQ (reference sequence). CDR3 coding DNA: TGTGCCAGCAGCTCAGGAGATTGGGACAATGAGCAGTTCTTC. Residues: CASSSGDWDNEQFF.